The 32 T cell receptor beta chains presented below share a single source sample, sequenced in a study of healthy donors' naive CD4 and CD8 T cells. Each TCR library used 500 ng of total RNA and a linear amplification protocol. From the reads, TCRdb called clonotypes with MiXCR, one entry per CDR3 protein. The profile shows 150,000 to 200,000 distinct CDR3 sequences, around 80% of them singletons. The specimen was naive CD4+ and CD8+ T cells sorted from blood, pooled from several donors. Receptors originate from a pool of human donors in good health; the sample pools cells from several healthy donors.

A note on this clonotype: At one boundary the junction diverges from the germline segment, which might be a read error. The chain carries TRBV27 and TRBJ2-7; 7 bases map to TRBD1. Germline CDR1 and CDR2: MNHEY and SMNVEV (reference sequence). The CDR3 consists of 13 residues. The CDR3 loop is CASSISTGSEQYF. In DNA form, the CDR3 reads TGTGCCAGCAGTATATCGACAGGGTCCGAGCAGTACTTC.

The chain recombines TRBV5-4 with TRBJ2-3, with 7 bases matching TRBD2. The J segment lost 5 bases and the V segment lost 4 bases, leaving 4 bases of the junction unmatched. This CDR3 comprises 13 residues. Germline V gene sequence: CDR1 SGHNT, CDR2 YYREEE (reference sequence). The CDR3 protein is CASSAGVKDTQYF. The CDR3, as DNA: TGTGCCAGCAGCGCGGGGGTCAAAGATACGCAGTATTTT.

This chain links TRBV2 with TRBJ2-2; 7 bases line up with TRBD1. Per the germline V gene, CDR1 is SNHLY and CDR2 is FYNNEI. J gave up 4 bases and V 6 bases, and 8 bases lay outside the gene matches. CDR3 size: 15 residues. CDR3 in DNA: TGTGCCAGCAGACTACCCCGGACAGGCACCGGGGAGCTGTTTTTT. This sequence encodes CASRLPRTGTGELFF. Using reference TRBV2 and TRBJ2-2 for the parts outside the CDR3, the full variable domain is EPEVTQTPSHQVTQMGQEVILRCVPISNHLYFYWYRQILGQKVEFLVSFYNNEISEKSEIFDDQFSVERPDGSNFTLKIRSTKLEDSAMYFCASRLPRTGTGELFFGEGSRLTVL.

Details on this clonotype: Its ends do not fully match the called genes, so a read error is possible. This chain connects TRBV11-2 to TRBJ2-7; D unresolved. This CDR3 region has 12 residues. The germline gives CDR1 SGHAT, CDR2 FQNNGV. CDR3 nucleotide sequence: TGTGCCAGCAACTTAGACGGCTACGAGCAGTACTTC. Protein: CASNLDGYEQYF.

The J gene is TRBJ2-1, the V gene TRBV24-1, with 12 bases that match TRBD2. This CDR3 has 20 amino acids. With 2 bases clipped from V and 0 bases from J, the junction kept 10 bases outside the gene matches. In germline, CDR1 is KGHDR, CDR2 SFDVKD. CDR3 sequence: CATSDSGTSGPLSSYNEQFF. The CDR3 DNA reads TGTGCCACCAGTGATTCGGGGACTAGCGGGCCCCTAAGCTCCTACAATGAGCAGTTCTTC.

The chain is built from TRBV27 and TRBJ1-1; unclear D gene. Trimming shortened V by 3 bases and J by 5 bases, and 10 bases separated the two germline ends. The V gene's germline CDR1 is MNHEY and CDR2 SMNVEV (reference sequence). The CDR3 covers 13 residues. The DNA for the CDR3 is TGTGCCAGCAGTTTGGCGGTGAGGACTGAAGCTTTCTTT. Translated: CASSLAVRTEAFF.

The chain joins TRBV6-5 to TRBJ2-7; 8 bases fit TRBD1. The CDR3 consists of 13 residues. Germline lookup yields CDR1 MNHEY and CDR2 SVGAGI. Trimming cost V 5 bases and J 5 bases; bases outside gene matches: 5. CDR3 coding DNA: TGTGCCAGCAGTAGACAGGGGAGGAACGAGCAGTACTTC. It codes for CASSRQGRNEQYF.

This clonotype occurred once. The CDR3 loop reads CSVIRLSRNTEAFF. As DNA, the CDR3 is TGCAGCGTCATCAGGCTCTCGCGTAACACTGAAGCTTTCTTT. This sequence joins TRBV29-1 and TRBJ1-1; D gene uncertain. Germline V CDR1 and CDR2: SQVTM, ANQGSEA. V lost 6 bases and J 2 bases, leaving 16 bases between the germline ends. This CDR3 has 14 residues.

The V call is TRBV6-2 or TRBV6-3, the J call TRBJ2-7; a possible D gene is TRBD2 (5 bases). The germline gives CDR1 MNHEY, CDR2 SVGEGT. V was clipped by 2 bases and J by 2 bases, with 13 bases between them. The CDR3 has 15 residues. For the CDR3, the DNA is TGTGCCAGCAGTTACAGGGTAGCGTCCGCCTACGAGCAGTACTTC. This gives the protein CASSYRVASAYEQYF.

The chain recombines TRBV5-1 with TRBJ1-2; D is uncertain. Germline V lookup: CDR1 SGHRS, CDR2 YFSETQ. V was shortened by 0 bases and J by 4 bases, with 10 bases between the two germline ends. The CDR3 is made up of 14 amino acids. CDR3 loop: CASSLVSGTYGYTF. CDR3 nucleotide sequence: TGCGCCAGCAGCTTGGTATCTGGAACCTATGGCTACACCTTC.

The chain links TRBV29-1 to TRBJ1-1; TRBD1 matches at 8 bases. This CDR3 has 14 amino acids. Per germline, CDR1 SQVTM and CDR2 ANQGSEA. The junction had 6 bases not matched to a gene; V was cut back by 5 bases and J by 1 base. The CDR3 sequence: CSVRKDRENTEAFF. DNA of the CDR3: TGCAGCGTTCGGAAGGACAGGGAGAACACTGAAGCTTTCTTT.

V is TRBV29-1 and J is TRBJ1-3, with 7 bases lining up with TRBD1. Germline lookup yields CDR1 SQVTM and CDR2 ANQGSEA. Trimming took 6 bases from V and 2 from J; bases not matched to a gene: 7. The length of the CDR3 is 14 residues. CDR3 sequence (DNA): TGCAGCGTGTACCCCGGGACAGCTGGAAACACCATATATTTT. This encodes CSVYPGTAGNTIYF. Using reference TRBV29-1 and TRBJ1-3 for the parts outside the CDR3, the full variable domain is SAVISQKPSRDICQRGTSLTIQCQVDSQVTMMFWYRQQPGQSLTLIATANQGSEATYESGFVIDKFPISRPNLTFSTLTVSNMSPEDSSIYLCSVYPGTAGNTIYFGEGSWLTVV.

The V gene is TRBV2, the J gene TRBJ2-7, with TRBD1 identical over 9 bases. V shed 6 bases and J 3 bases; nucleotides not matched to a gene: 9. The CDR3 spans 15 residues. The germline V gene has CDR1 SNHLY and CDR2 FYNNEI. The CDR3 nucleotides read TGTGCCAGCAGCACCGGGACAGGGCTAAACTACGAGCAGTACTTC. Protein sequence: CASSTGTGLNYEQYF.

The V and J genes are TRBV6-6 and TRBJ1-5, with D possibly matching TRBD1 (6 bases). The V gene lost 0 bases and the J gene lost 6 bases, with 12 bases spanning the gap. The CDR3 loop spans 15 amino acids. Germline V gene sequence: CDR1 MNHNY, CDR2 SVGAGI (reference sequence). CDR3 in DNA: TGTGCCAGCAGTTACTCTACAGGGAACGGTCAGCCCCAGCATTTT. Its protein product is CASSYSTGNGQPQHF.

The chain has TRBV29-1 and TRBJ2-1; D not resolved. The V gene lost 7 bases and the J gene lost 2 bases, with 9 bases spanning the gap. This CDR3 comprises 12 residues. CDR1 is SQVTM and CDR2 is ANQGSEA in the germline V gene. The CDR3 is CSGVSAYNEQFF. In DNA form, the CDR3 reads TGCAGCGGCGTAAGTGCCTACAATGAGCAGTTCTTC.

The V call is TRBV4-3, the J call TRBJ2-7; a possible D gene is TRBD1 (5 bases). The CDR3 covers 14 residues. Germline loops: CDR1 LGHNA, CDR2 YSLEER. V was shortened by 3 bases and J by 6 bases, with 15 bases between the two germline ends. This CDR3 reads CASSQGQSYLEQYF. The CDR3 nucleotides read TGCGCCAGCAGCCAGGGGCAATCCTATCTCGAGCAGTACTTC.

Remarks on this clonotype: The junction shows a germline mismatch at one end, possibly a read error. The genes are TRBV15 and TRBJ1-2; 8 bases agree with TRBD1. This CDR3 has 16 amino acids. Looked up from germline, CDR1 is LNHNV and CDR2 is YYDKDF (reference sequence). The CDR3 DNA follows: TGTGCCACCAACAGAGATCCAGGGGGCGATATCTATGGCTATACCTTC. This encodes CATNRDPGGDIYGYTF.

The chain combines TRBV7-2 with TRBJ2-3; a weak D match, TRBD2 (5 bases). Germline values: CDR1 SGHTA, CDR2 FQGNSA. CDR3 size: 14 residues. Trimming left V 2 bases short and J 6 bases short, with 12 bases between. For the CDR3, the DNA is TGTGCCAGCAGCTTAAGTGGGTGGGAGGATACGCAGTATTTT. Its translation is CASSLSGWEDTQYF. Combining the CDR3 with reference TRBV7-2 and TRBJ2-3 gives the whole variable domain GAGVSQSPSNKVTEKGKDVELRCDPISGHTALYWYRQSLGQGLEFLIYFQGNSAPDKSGLPSDRFSAERTGGSVSTLTIQRTQQEDSAVYLCASSLSGWEDTQYFGPGTRLTVL.

The CDR3 loop reads CSAGLTAPGELFF. The CDR3 coding sequence is TGCAGCGCCGGACTAACCGCCCCTGGGGAGCTGTTTTTT. This chain connects TRBV29-1 to TRBJ2-2; D is perhaps TRBD2 (6 bases). Germline CDR1 is SQVTM and CDR2 is ANQGSEA. V was cut by 7 bases and J by 8 bases, with 17 bases left in between. This CDR3 comprises 13 residues.

The chain is built from TRBV28 and TRBJ2-2, with D possibly being TRBD1 or TRBD2 (5 bases each). V lost 2 bases to trimming and J lost 6 bases, with 13 bases between them. The CDR3 has 15 residues. Germline-derived CDR1 and CDR2 are MDHEN and SYDVKM. This CDR3 reads CASSLGARGAGELFF. Here the CDR3 DNA reads TGTGCCAGCAGTTTAGGAGCTCGAGGGGCCGGGGAGCTGTTTTTT.

The chain uses TRBV30 and TRBJ2-7, with 10 bases lining up with TRBD1. This CDR3 comprises 14 residues. In germline, CDR1 is GTSNPN, CDR2 SVGIG (reference sequence). V lost 0 bases and J lost 3; bases outside the gene matches: 2. The CDR3 region has the DNA TGTGCCTGGAGTGTGGGGACAGGGGTCTACGAGCAGTACTTC. It specifies CAWSVGTGVYEQYF.

The chain recombines TRBV15 with TRBJ2-4; 8 bases match TRBD1. The CDR3 totals 13 residues. Germline CDR1 LNHNV, CDR2 YYDKDF (reference sequence). V lost 3 bases, J lost 5 bases, and 0 bases stayed unmatched. The CDR3 loop reads CATSRDRENIQYF. The CDR3 DNA follows: TGTGCCACCAGCAGGGACAGGGAAAACATTCAGTACTTC.

The chain is built from TRBV5-4 and TRBJ2-3; tentative D call: TRBD2 (7 bases). Germline lookup yields CDR1 SGHNT and CDR2 YYREEE (reference sequence). The V gene lost 1 base and the J gene lost 2 bases, with 23 bases spanning the gap. The CDR3 consists of 19 residues. The CDR3 coding sequence is TGTGCCAGCAGCTTGCCAGACTTACAGGGAGGGGACCCCACAGATACGCAGTATTTT. Encoded protein: CASSLPDLQGGDPTDTQYF.

This clonotype was counted a few times. The chain links TRBV19 to TRBJ1-1; D is unclear. V shed 3 bases and J shed 5 bases, with 7 bases lying between them. This CDR3 comprises 12 residues. CDR1 and CDR2 from the germline V gene are LNHDA and SQIVND (reference sequence). The CDR3 reads CASSIGRTEAFF. The CDR3 region has the DNA TGTGCCAGTAGTATTGGGAGAACTGAAGCTTTCTTT. Full variable domain (remainder filled in from reference TRBV19 and TRBJ1-1): DGGITQSPKYLFRKEGQNVTLSCEQNLNHDAMYWYRQDPGQGLRLIYYSQIVNDFQKGDIAEGYSVSREKKESFPLTVTSAQKNPTAFYLCASSIGRTEAFFGQGTRLTVV.

The chain links TRBV7-2 to TRBJ2-3, with 8 nucleotides matching TRBD2. Germline lookup yields CDR1 SGHTA and CDR2 FQGNSA. V gave up 2 bases and J gave up 2 bases; unmatched junction bases: 6. CDR3 length: 16 amino acids. CDR3 nucleotides: TGTGCCAGCAGCTTAACAGCGGGGGTATACACAGATACGCAGTATTTT. Residues: CASSLTAGVYTDTQYF.

The V and J genes are TRBV6-2 or TRBV6-3 and TRBJ1-1; D is possibly TRBD1 (5 bases). V was cut by 0 bases and J by 0 bases, with 11 bases left in between. Germline V lookup: CDR1 MNHEY, CDR2 SVGEGT. The CDR3 covers 16 residues. The CDR3 nucleotides are TGTGCCAGCAGTTACTCTTACCGACAGCTGAACACTGAAGCTTTCTTT. This encodes CASSYSYRQLNTEAFF.

The V gene is TRBV4-2, the J gene TRBJ1-3; TRBD1 matches 8 bases. J was trimmed by 4 bases and V by 3 bases; bases with no gene match: 17. Germline loops: CDR1 LGHNA, CDR2 YNFKEQ. The CDR3 contains 19 residues. CDR3 nucleotides: TGTGCCAGCAGCCACCTCCGGGACAGGACGTCTTTAGGCGGAAACACCATATATTTT. Its protein is CASSHLRDRTSLGGNTIYF.

The V and J genes are TRBV6-6 and TRBJ1-1; D is unresolved. V was pared by 6 bases and J by 5 bases, with 16 bases between. The germline V gene encodes CDR1 MNHNY and CDR2 SVGAGI (reference sequence). This CDR3 is 14 amino acids long. CDR3 amino acids: CASRYQRGRTEAFF. CDR3 nucleotide sequence: TGTGCCAGCAGATACCAACGGGGTCGAACTGAAGCTTTCTTT.

The chain joins TRBV24-1 to TRBJ2-3; D may be TRBD2 (5 bases). Germline V gene lookup returns CDR1 KGHDR and CDR2 SFDVKD. V lost 5 bases, J lost 4 bases, and 12 bases lay in between. The CDR3 is made up of 14 amino acids. CDR3 amino acids: CATSGAVSPDTQYF. The CDR3 DNA reads as TGTGCCACCAGTGGAGCGGTGAGTCCAGATACGCAGTATTTT.

V is TRBV12-3 or TRBV12-4 and J is TRBJ2-7; possibly TRBD1 or TRBD2 for D (5 bases each). The V end was cut by 7 bases, the J end by 0 bases, with 16 bases between. The CDR3 runs to 15 residues. The CDR3 is CASTSWAGTSYEQYF. The CDR3 DNA sequence: TGTGCCAGCACGTCCTGGGCAGGGACCTCCTACGAGCAGTACTTC.

The gene calls are TRBV6-6 and TRBJ2-3; D is unresolved. Trimming removed 1 base at V and 0 bases at J, with 8 bases between. The CDR3 runs 15 residues. The germline CDR1 and CDR2 sequences are MNHNY and SVGAGI (reference sequence). The DNA of the CDR3 is TGTGCCAGCAGTTACTTGACATCTAGCACAGATACGCAGTATTTT. Residues: CASSYLTSSTDTQYF.

The chain combines TRBV6-2 or TRBV6-3 with TRBJ1-6; no clear D gene. CDR3 length: 15 amino acids. Trimming cost V 0 bases and J 9 bases, with 12 bases left between them. CDR1 MNHEY and CDR2 SVGEGT come from the germline V gene. CDR3 nucleotide sequence: TGTGCCAGCAGTTACTCGAGGACCCAAGGTTCACCCCTCCACTTT. Encoded protein: CASSYSRTQGSPLHF.